Included here is one T cell receptor beta chain sequence, with context. Its antigen remains unidentified. The data were taken from a study of cytomegalovirus exposure and HLA in healthy donors. About the study: Membership in the Caucasian-associated ancestry cluster was found for about 80% of roughly 360 genotyped donors. General study findings and limits: Links to common viral pathogens appeared, in a later analysis, for several of the most significant clusters. Presence/absence analyses assumed roughly uniform sequencing depth across donors. In a later analysis, TCR beta V- and J-gene trimming showed a link to a missense DCLRE1C variant.

V lost 6 bases and J lost 2, with 10 bases in between. Germline V CDR1 and CDR2: WNHNN, SYGVQD (reference sequence). This CDR3 contains 14 residues. 13 Jbeta primers and 60 Vbeta primers were used for the PCR. Generated by immunoSEQ multiplex PCR, the TCRdb table keeps only in-frame clones and is missing some. The data hold roughly 100,000 clones, with around 57% observed a single time. Sequencing input: PBMCs. V usage is TRBV10-1 and J usage is TRBJ2-2, with D possibly TRBD1 on 5 matching bases. This receptor was obtained from a human donor in good health. The CDR3 sequence: CASSGHINTGELFF. The CDR3 coding sequence is TGCGCCAGCAGCGGACACATCAACACCGGGGAGCTGTTTTTT.